These 9 T cell receptor beta chains were sequenced from one sample in a study of cytomegalovirus exposure and HLA in healthy donors. TCRdb's table, derived via immunoSEQ multiplex PCR, lists solely in-frame clones and lacks some. The sample yields about 250,000 clones, less than 90% seen once. Sample: PBMCs. The receptors shown here come from a man younger than 35 in good health and CMV-seropositive.

The V call is TRBV6-6, the J call TRBJ2-7, with TRBD2 identical over 8 bases. CDR3 size: 16 residues. Germline-derived CDR1 and CDR2 are MNHNY and SVGAGI (reference sequence). Germline trimming cut 1 base from V and 4 bases from J; bases unmatched to any gene: 9. CDR3 protein: CASSYFGGGLPYEQYF. CDR3 sequence (DNA): TGTGCCAGCAGTTACTTCGGCGGGGGGCTCCCTTACGAGCAGTACTTC.

This sequence joins TRBV6-1 and TRBJ2-2, with D uncertain. Trimming cost V 3 bases and J 7 bases, with 12 bases left between them. CDR1 and CDR2 (germline): MNHNS, SASEGT. CDR3 length equals 14 residues. CDR3 DNA: TGTGCCAGCAGTGAGCATACTGGAAACGGGGAGCTGTTTTTT. It codes for CASSEHTGNGELFF.

This rearrangement joins TRBV7-3 to TRBJ1-2; 7 bases fit TRBD1. The CDR3 consists of 15 residues. Germline CDR1 reads SGHTA; CDR2 reads FQGTGA. Losses at the gene ends were 0 bases for V and 7 bases for J; bases not matched to a gene: 8. The CDR3, as DNA: TGTGCCAGCAGCTTAACAAGGGACAGTGAGGGTGGCTACACCTTC. Protein product: CASSLTRDSEGGYTF. Complete variable domain (other parts from reference TRBV7-3 and TRBJ1-2): GAGVSQTPSNKVTEKGKYVELRCDPISGHTALYWYRQSLGQGPEFLIYFQGTGAADDSGLPNDRFFAVRPEGSVSTLKIQRTERGDSAVYLCASSLTRDSEGGYTFGSGTRLTVV.

V usage is TRBV6-6 and J usage is TRBJ2-5; D is unclear. The DNA end favors TRBJ2-7, so the J call may be wrong. Germline V gene data show CDR1 as MNHNY and CDR2 as SVGAGI (reference sequence). CDR3 length equals 13 residues. The DNA of the CDR3 is TGTGCCAGCAGTTCAGTTTTGGCCTACGAGCAGTACTTC. Protein: CASSSVLAYEQYF.

The chain links TRBV5-8 to TRBJ2-1; no definite D call. CDR3 length: 9 residues. The V end lost 3 bases, the J end lost 15 bases, and 7 bases lay between the germline ends. Germline V gene sequence: CDR1 SGHTS, CDR2 YDEGEE. The CDR3 coding sequence is TGTGCCAGCAGCTGGCGAGGGTTCTTC. Translation gives CASSWRGFF.

This clone was detected only a few times. The chain couples TRBV6-5 to TRBJ2-7; weak D call: TRBD2 (5 bases). The CDR3 spans 15 residues. V shed 2 bases and J shed 2 bases, with 13 bases lying between them. In germline, CDR1 is MNHEY, CDR2 SVGAGI. The CDR3 region has the DNA TGTGCCAGCAGTTACCGGCCTAGCCGGACCTACGAGCAGTACTTC. Translating it yields CASSYRPSRTYEQYF.

The V and J genes are TRBV5-1 and TRBJ2-7, with 8 bases lining up with TRBD1. Trimming cost V 2 bases and J 7 bases; bases outside gene matches: 11. The germline V gene has CDR1 SGHRS and CDR2 YFSETQ. The CDR3 consists of 15 residues. CDR3 region: CASSFGTGPSWEQYF. Here the CDR3 DNA reads TGCGCCAGCAGCTTTGGGACAGGTCCCTCCTGGGAGCAGTACTTC. The full variable domain, its missing parts supplied by reference TRBV5-1 and TRBJ2-7, is KAGVTQTPRYLIKTRGQQVTLSCSPISGHRSVSWYQQTPGQGLQFLFEYFSETQRNKGNFPGRFSGRQFSNSRSEMNVSTLELGDSALYLCASSFGTGPSWEQYFGPGTRLTVT.

The chain joins TRBV6-6 to TRBJ1-1, with no clear D. The germline CDR1 and CDR2 sequences are MNHNY and SVGAGI (reference sequence). The CDR3 contains 14 residues. The V and J ends lost 3 bases and 1 base respectively, with 9 bases between them. The CDR3 DNA reads TGTGCCAGCAGTTATCACAGTGAGAACACTGAAGCTTTCTTT. Encoded protein: CASSYHSENTEAFF.

The chain is built from TRBV9 and TRBJ1-2, with TRBD1 matching 9 bases. Germline CDR1 is SGDLS and CDR2 is YYNGEE. The CDR3 is made up of 15 amino acids. V lost 2 bases to trimming and J lost 6 bases; unmatched junction nucleotides: 8. This chain's CDR3 is CASSVLQGAIDGYTF. Written as DNA, the CDR3 is TGTGCCAGCAGCGTCCTACAGGGGGCCATCGATGGCTACACCTTC.